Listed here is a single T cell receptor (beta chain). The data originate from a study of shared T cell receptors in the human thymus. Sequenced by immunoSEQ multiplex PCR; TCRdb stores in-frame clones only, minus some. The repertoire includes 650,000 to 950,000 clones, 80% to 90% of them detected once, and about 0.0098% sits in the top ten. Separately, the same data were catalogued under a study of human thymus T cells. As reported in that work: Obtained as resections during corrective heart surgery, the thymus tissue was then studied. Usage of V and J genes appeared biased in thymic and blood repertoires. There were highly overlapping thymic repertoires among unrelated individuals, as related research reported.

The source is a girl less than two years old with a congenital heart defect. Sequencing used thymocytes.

CDR3 sequence reads: CASSKSLGQGILYGYTF. The DNA of the CDR3 is TGTGCCAGTAGCAAATCCTTGGGACAGGGGATTCTTTATGGCTACACCTTC. The chain joins TRBV19 to TRBJ1-2, with 10 bases that match TRBD1. Germline V gene sequence: CDR1 LNHDA, CDR2 SQIVND (reference sequence). The CDR3 sequence is 17 residues long. V lost 6 bases to trimming and J lost 5 bases; unmatched junction nucleotides: 15.